The clone carrying this T cell receptor beta chain was picked up many times. Its target is not known. Trimming took 3 bases from V and 5 from J, leaving 11 bases between them. The CDR3 length is 13 residues. CDR1 is MNHEY and CDR2 is SMNVEV in the germline V gene (reference sequence). These data are taken from a study of metastatic and nonmetastatic thyroid tumors. Turning to the study itself: Repertoires from blood and tumor or nodule tissue of malignant and benign thyroid patients were compared. Overall study findings and caveats: Significantly higher TCR beta diversity was reportedly seen in malignant thyroid tumors than benign nodules, in blood and tumor.

Before thyroid surgery, none of the patients had received any treatment. Source study methods: Clinicopathological groups of papillary thyroid cancer showed CDR3 differences that were used to build a distant-metastasis classifier. From the PCR reads, TCRdb re-called clones with MiXCR. TCRdb's processing, not the study's, gives the V and J calls here. The repertoire holds under 75,000 clones, with 15% to 20% as singletons. Sequencing was carried out using blood. The sequence came from a female donor with papillary thyroid cancer or a benign thyroid nodule (not recorded which). Some clones in this sample may be carry-over from other donors' samples. This sequence joins TRBV27 and TRBJ2-7; D perhaps matches TRBD1 (5 bases). CDR3 DNA sequence: TGTGCCAGCAGTTTCCCAGGGATCCACGAGCAGTACTTC. Translation gives CASSFPGIHEQYF.